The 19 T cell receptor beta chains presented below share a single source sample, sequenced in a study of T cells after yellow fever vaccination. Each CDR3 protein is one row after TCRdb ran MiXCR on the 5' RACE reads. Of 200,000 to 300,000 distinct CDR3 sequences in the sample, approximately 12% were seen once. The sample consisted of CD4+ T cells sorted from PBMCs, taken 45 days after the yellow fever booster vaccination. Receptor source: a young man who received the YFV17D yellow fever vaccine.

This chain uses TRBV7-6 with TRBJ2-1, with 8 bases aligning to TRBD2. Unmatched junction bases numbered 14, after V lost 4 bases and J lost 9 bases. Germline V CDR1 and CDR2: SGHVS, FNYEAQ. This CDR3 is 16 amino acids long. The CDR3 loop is CASSSRSLAGMFEQFF. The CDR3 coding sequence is TGTGCCAGCAGCTCCCGGTCCCTAGCGGGTATGTTTGAGCAGTTCTTC.

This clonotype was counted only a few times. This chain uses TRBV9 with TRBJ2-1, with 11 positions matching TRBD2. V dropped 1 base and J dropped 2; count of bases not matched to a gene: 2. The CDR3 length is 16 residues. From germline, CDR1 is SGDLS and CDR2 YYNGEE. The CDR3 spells CASSVLAGGTYNEQFF. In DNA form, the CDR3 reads TGTGCCAGCAGCGTACTAGCGGGAGGTACCTACAATGAGCAGTTCTTC.

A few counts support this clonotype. CDR3 region: CASRTPLFERYEQYF. CDR3 in DNA: TGTGCCAGCAGGACTCCACTATTTGAAAGGTACGAGCAGTACTTC. The gene calls are TRBV6-2 or TRBV6-3 and TRBJ2-7; D gene ambiguous. V was shortened by 6 bases and J by 4 bases, with 19 bases between the two germline ends. The CDR3 runs to 15 residues. Germline V CDR1 and CDR2: MNHEY, SVGEGT.

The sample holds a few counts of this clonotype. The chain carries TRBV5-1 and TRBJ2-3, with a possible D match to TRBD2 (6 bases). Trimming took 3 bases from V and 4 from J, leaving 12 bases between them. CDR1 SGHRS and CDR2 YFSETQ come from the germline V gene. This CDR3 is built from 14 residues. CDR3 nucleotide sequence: TGCGCCAGCAGCTGGAGGACTATCCCAGATACGCAGTATTTT. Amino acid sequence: CASSWRTIPDTQYF.

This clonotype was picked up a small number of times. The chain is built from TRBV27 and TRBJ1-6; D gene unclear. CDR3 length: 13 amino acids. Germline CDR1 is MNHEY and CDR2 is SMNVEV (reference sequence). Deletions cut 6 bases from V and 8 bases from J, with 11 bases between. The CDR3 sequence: CASSKRVYSPLHF. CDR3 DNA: TGTGCCAGCAGCAAAAGGGTATATTCACCCCTCCACTTT.

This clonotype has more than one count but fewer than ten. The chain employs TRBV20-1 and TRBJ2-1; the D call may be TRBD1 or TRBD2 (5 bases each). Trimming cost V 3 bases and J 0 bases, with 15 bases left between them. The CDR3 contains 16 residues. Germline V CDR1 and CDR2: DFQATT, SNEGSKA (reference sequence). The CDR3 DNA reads TGCAGTGCTAGGGGACCCGCTACACACTCCTACAATGAGCAGTTCTTC. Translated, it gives CSARGPATHSYNEQFF.

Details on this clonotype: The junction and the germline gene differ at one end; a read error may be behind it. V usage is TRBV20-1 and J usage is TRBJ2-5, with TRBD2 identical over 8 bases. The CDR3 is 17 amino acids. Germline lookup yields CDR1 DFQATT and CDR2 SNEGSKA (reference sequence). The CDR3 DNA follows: TGCTGTGCTAGAGAGGTGACTAGCGCCACGGAGAGAGAGACCCAGTACTTC. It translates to CCAREVTSATERETQYF.

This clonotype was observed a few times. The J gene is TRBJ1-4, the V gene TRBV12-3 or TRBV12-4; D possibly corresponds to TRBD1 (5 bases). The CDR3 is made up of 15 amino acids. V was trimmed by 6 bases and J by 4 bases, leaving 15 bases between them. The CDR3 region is CASSPRGDGNEKLFF. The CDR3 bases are TGTGCCAGCAGCCCCCGGGGGGACGGTAATGAAAAACTGTTTTTT.

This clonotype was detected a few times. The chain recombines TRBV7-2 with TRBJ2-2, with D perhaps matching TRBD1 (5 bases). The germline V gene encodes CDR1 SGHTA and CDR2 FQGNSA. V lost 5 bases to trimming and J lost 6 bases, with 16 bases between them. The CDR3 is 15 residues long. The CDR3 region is CASSPSQGRAGELFF. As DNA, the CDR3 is TGTGCCAGCAGCCCCAGCCAGGGTCGGGCCGGGGAGCTGTTTTTT. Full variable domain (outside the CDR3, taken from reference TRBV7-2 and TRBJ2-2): GAGVSQSPSNKVTEKGKDVELRCDPISGHTALYWYRQSLGQGLEFLIYFQGNSAPDKSGLPSDRFSAERTGGSVSTLTIQRTQQEDSAVYLCASSPSQGRAGELFFGEGSRLTVL.

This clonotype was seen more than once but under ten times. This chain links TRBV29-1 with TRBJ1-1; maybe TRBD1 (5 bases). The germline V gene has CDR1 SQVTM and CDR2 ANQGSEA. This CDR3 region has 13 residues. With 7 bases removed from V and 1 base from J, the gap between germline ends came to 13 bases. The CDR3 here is CSAALTENTEAFF. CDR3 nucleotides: TGCAGCGCCGCCTTGACAGAGAACACTGAAGCTTTCTTT.

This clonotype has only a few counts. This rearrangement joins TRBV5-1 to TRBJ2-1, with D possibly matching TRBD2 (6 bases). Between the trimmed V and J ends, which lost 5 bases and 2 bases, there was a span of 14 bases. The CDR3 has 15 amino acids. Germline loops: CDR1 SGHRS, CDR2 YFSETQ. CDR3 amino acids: CASRMGSGPYNEQFF. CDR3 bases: TGCGCCAGCAGGATGGGTAGCGGCCCCTACAATGAGCAGTTCTTC.

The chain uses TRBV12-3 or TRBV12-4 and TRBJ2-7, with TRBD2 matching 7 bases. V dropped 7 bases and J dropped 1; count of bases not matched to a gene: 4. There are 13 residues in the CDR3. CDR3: CASMAGGSYEQYF. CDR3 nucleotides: TGTGCCAGCATGGCCGGGGGGTCCTACGAGCAGTACTTC.

The CDR3 DNA reads TGTGCCAGCAGCCAAGCGTTCCAGGGGCGAGAAGCTTTCTTT. This sequence encodes CASSQAFQGREAFF. The chain carries TRBV3-1 and TRBJ1-1, with D possibly matching TRBD1 (6 bases). The CDR3 extends over 14 amino acids. Trimming left V 1 base short and J 8 bases short, with 14 bases between. The V gene's germline CDR1 is LGHDT and CDR2 YNNKEL (reference sequence).

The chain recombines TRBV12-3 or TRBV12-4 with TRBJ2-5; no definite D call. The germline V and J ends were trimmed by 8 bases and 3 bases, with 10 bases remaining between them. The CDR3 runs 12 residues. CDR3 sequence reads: CASATSKETQYF. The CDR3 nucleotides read TGTGCCAGCGCCACCTCTAAAGAGACCCAGTACTTC.

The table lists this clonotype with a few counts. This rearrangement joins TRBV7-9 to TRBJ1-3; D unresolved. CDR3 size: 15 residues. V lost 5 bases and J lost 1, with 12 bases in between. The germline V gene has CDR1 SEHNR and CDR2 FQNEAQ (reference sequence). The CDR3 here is CASSPMGDSGNTIYF. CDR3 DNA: TGTGCCAGCAGCCCTATGGGAGATTCTGGAAACACCATATATTTT.

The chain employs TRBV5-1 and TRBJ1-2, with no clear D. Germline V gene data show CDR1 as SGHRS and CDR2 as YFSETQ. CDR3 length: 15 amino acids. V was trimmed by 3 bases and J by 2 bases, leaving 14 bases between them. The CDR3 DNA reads TGCGCCAGCAGCTATGGGGTAGGACGGAACTATGGCTACACCTTC. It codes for CASSYGVGRNYGYTF.

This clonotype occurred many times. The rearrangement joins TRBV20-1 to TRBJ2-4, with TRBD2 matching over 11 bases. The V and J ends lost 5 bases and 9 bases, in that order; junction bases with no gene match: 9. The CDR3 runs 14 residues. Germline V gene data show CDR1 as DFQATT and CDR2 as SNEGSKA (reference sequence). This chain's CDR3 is CSACRLAGICIQYF. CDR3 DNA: TGCAGTGCTTGCCGACTAGCGGGAATTTGCATTCAGTACTTC.

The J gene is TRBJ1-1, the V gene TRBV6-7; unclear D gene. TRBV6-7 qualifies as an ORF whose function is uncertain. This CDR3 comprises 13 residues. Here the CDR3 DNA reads TGTCCGAAAGCCAAGGTCCGAAACGATGAAGCTTTCTTT. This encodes CPKAKVRNDEAFF.

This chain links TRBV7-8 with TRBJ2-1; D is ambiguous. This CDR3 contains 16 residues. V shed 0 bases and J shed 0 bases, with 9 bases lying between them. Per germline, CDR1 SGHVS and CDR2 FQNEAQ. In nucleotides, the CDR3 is TGTGCCAGCAGCTTAGCAGGCATCAGCTCCTACAATGAGCAGTTCTTC. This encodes CASSLAGISSYNEQFF. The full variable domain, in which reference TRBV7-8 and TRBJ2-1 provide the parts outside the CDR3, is GAGVSQSPRYKVAKRGQDVALRCDPISGHVSLFWYQQALGQGPEFLTYFQNEAQLDKSGLPSDRFFAERPEGSVSTLKIQRTQQEDSAVYLCASSLAGISSYNEQFFGPGTRLTVL.